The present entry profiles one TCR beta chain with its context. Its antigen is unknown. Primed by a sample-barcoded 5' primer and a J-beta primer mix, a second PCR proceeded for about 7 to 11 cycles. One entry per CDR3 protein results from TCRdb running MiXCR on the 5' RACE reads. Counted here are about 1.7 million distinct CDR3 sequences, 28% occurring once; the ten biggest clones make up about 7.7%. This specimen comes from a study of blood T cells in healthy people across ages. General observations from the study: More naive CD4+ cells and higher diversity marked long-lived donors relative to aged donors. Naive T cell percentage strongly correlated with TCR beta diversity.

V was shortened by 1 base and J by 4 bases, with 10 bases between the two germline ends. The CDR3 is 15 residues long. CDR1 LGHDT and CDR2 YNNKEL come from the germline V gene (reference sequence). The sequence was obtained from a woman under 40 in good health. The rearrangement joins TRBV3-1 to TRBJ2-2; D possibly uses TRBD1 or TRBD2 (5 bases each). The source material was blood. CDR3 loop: CASSQAGTGTGELFF. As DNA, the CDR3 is TGTGCCAGCAGCCAAGCCGGGACCGGCACCGGGGAGCTGTTTTTT.